Listed below are T cell receptor beta chains from one sample, sequenced in a study of T cells in Graves' hyperthyroidism and ophthalmopathy. TCRdb called the multiplex PCR reads again in MiXCR, with one record for every CDR3 protein. In the table there are 300,000 to 450,000 distinct CDR3 sequences, around 25% of which are singletons. Sequenced material: blood. These receptors originate from a man in his forties or fifties with Graves' hyperthyroidism. CDR3s include the opening cysteine and the closing phenylalanine or tryptophan. The D gene is left open where the match is weak. Rows give clone size only sometimes, using once, few, many, or a class for an expanded clone.

clone size | J gene | V gene | D gene | CDR3 protein | CDR3 DNA
many | TRBJ2-1 | TRBV2 | . | CATSKAEYNEQFF | TGTGCCACCTCAAAGGCGGAATACAATGAGCAGTTCTTC
. | TRBJ1-4 | TRBV20-1 | . | CSAREGRVHEKLFF | TGCAGTGCTAGAGAGGGCAGGGTTCATGAAAAACTGTTTTTT
. | TRBJ2-5 | TRBV11-3 | TRBD2 | CASSLGTSGSSQYF | TGTGCCAGCAGCTTAGGGACTAGCGGCAGCTCCCAGTACTTC
few | TRBJ2-5 | TRBV27 | . | CASSLPEVNQETQYF | TGTGCCAGCAGTTTACCCGAGGTTAACCAAGAGACCCAGTACTTC
. | TRBJ2-2 | TRBV6-5 | . | CASSYRIRNTGELFF | TGTGCCAGCAGTTACAGAATCAGAAACACCGGGGAGCTGTTTTTT
. | TRBJ2-1 | TRBV18 | TRBD1 | CASSPGTGIHDQFF | TGTGCCAGCTCACCAGGGACAGGGATACATGATCAGTTCTTC
many | TRBJ2-7 | TRBV7-9 | TRBD2 | CASSSPGGREVHEQYF | TGTGCCAGCAGCTCCCCCGGCGGGCGGGAGGTTCACGAGCAGTACTTC
few | TRBJ2-3 | TRBV20-1 | TRBD2 | CSAVHSGSSTDTQYF | TGCAGTGCAGTTCATAGCGGGAGTAGCACAGATACGCAGTATTTT
few | TRBJ2-1 | TRBV7-3 | TRBD1 | CASSAGTGGFNEQFF | TGTGCCAGCAGTGCCGGGACAGGGGGCTTTAATGAGCAGTTCTTC
. | TRBJ2-2 | TRBV12-3/TRBV12-4 | TRBD1 | CASTPHLGTGAGELFF | TGTGCCAGCACCCCTCACTTGGGGACAGGGGCCGGGGAGCTGTTTTTT
few | TRBJ2-5 | TRBV5-1 | TRBD2 | CASSFGAGGPQETQYF | TGCGCCAGCAGCTTTGGTGCGGGAGGCCCCCAAGAGACCCAGTACTTC
. | TRBJ2-5 | TRBV28 | . | CASSFPRQGGETQYF | TGTGCCAGCAGTTTCCCTCGGCAGGGCGGGGAGACCCAGTACTTC
. | TRBJ2-1 | TRBV9 | . | CASSARQDSYNEQFF | TGTGCCAGCAGCGCCCGCCAGGACTCCTACAATGAGCAGTTCTTC